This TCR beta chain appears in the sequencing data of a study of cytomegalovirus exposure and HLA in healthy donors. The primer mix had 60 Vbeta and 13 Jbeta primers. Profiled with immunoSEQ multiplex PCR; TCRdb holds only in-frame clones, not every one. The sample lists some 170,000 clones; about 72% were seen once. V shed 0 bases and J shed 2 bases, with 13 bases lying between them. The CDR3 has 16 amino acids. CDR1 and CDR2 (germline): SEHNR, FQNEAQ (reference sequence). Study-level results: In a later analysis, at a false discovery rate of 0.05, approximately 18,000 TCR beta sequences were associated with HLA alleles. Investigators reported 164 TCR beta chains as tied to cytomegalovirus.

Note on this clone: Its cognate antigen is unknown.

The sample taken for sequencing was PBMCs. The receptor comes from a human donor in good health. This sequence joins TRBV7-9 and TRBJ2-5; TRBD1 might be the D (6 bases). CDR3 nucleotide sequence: TGTGCCAGCAGCTTAGCTGGGGGCGGGTCGCAAGAGACCCAGTACTTC. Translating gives CASSLAGGGSQETQYF.